These 29 T cell receptor beta chains were all obtained from the same sample, sequenced in a study of T cells after yellow fever vaccination (dated by TCRdb to about 2019). The library came from 5' RACE. The reads were generated on an Illumina HiSeq 2500. TCRdb reprocessed the public reads (quality trimming at Q25 with fastp, clone calling with MiXCR) and kept in-frame beta chains. Each CDR3 protein appears once, grouped with its most common genes and DNA. The sample table records about 210,000 distinct CDR3 sequences; roughly 6.3% of these occur just once. Clones ranked in the top ten supply approximately 1% of the sample. The treatment or condition label on this specimen signifies: live attenuated yellow fever vaccine strain. This material consisted of CD4+ T cells sorted from PBMCs, taken on the day of the yellow fever booster vaccination. The receptors were sampled from a man aged 30 to 45 who received the YFV17D yellow fever vaccine.

This clonotype occurred many times. The chain recombines TRBV28 with TRBJ1-5; no definite D call. Germline V lookup: CDR1 MDHEN, CDR2 SYDVKM. With 4 bases removed from V and 4 bases from J, the gap between germline ends came to 5 bases. This CDR3 has 12 amino acids. For the CDR3, the DNA is TGTGCCAGCAGTTGGAGGAATCAGCCCCAGCATTTT. This translates into CASSWRNQPQHF.

This clonotype has a count of ten or more. This rearrangement joins TRBV20-1 to TRBJ2-5, with a tentative D call TRBD1 (6 bases). CDR3 size: 12 residues. Germline V gene sequence: CDR1 DFQATT, CDR2 SNEGSKA (reference sequence). V lost 7 bases, J lost 2 bases, and 11 bases lay in between. As DNA, the CDR3 is TGCAGTGTTAGGCAGGGGCAAGAGACCCAGTACTTC. Amino acids: CSVRQGQETQYF.

This clonotype was seen at least ten times. The CDR3 bases are TGTGCCAGCAGTTACATAGCGGGAGGGCCGGGTGAGCAGTTCTTC. This codes for CASSYIAGGPGEQFF. The genes are TRBV6-5 and TRBJ2-1; the match to TRBD2 covers 11 bases. There are 15 residues in the CDR3. The junction had 6 bases not matched to a gene; V was cut back by 2 bases and J by 9 bases. Germline CDR1 and CDR2: MNHEY and SVGAGI.

This clonotype was found a few times. The genes are TRBV3-1 and TRBJ2-5; 8 bases map to TRBD1. The CDR3 totals 14 residues. Germline CDR1 is LGHDT and CDR2 is YNNKEL (reference sequence). With 3 bases clipped from V and 1 base from J, the junction kept 1 base outside the gene matches. The CDR3 here is CASSQDRVQETQYF. CDR3 coding DNA: TGTGCCAGCAGCCAGGACAGGGTCCAAGAGACCCAGTACTTC.

This clonotype was detected many times. The V call is TRBV9, the J call TRBJ2-5, with D perhaps matching TRBD1 (5 bases). Trimming took 4 bases from V and 4 from J, leaving 11 bases between them. The CDR3 runs to 13 residues. Germline CDR1 and CDR2: SGDLS and YYNGEE. This chain's CDR3 is CASSPDTGETQYF. The CDR3 DNA follows: TGTGCCAGCAGCCCGGACACAGGAGAGACCCAGTACTTC.

This clonotype showed up just a few times. This chain connects TRBV7-9 to TRBJ1-5; 10 positions agree with TRBD1. Germline values: CDR1 SEHNR, CDR2 FQNEAQ (reference sequence). The V and J ends lost 7 bases and 11 bases, in that order; junction bases with no gene match: 17. This CDR3 is 16 amino acids long. The CDR3, as DNA: TGTGCCAGCACCGTCGGGACAGGGGATGGAAAACAAGCCCAGCATTTT. Translated: CASTVGTGDGKQAQHF. Based on the CDR3 plus reference TRBV7-9 and TRBJ1-5, the full variable domain is DTGVSQNPRHKITKRGQNVTFRCDPISEHNRLYWYRQTLGQGPEFLTYFQNEAQLEKSRLLSDRFSAERPKGSFSTLEIQRTEQGDSAMYLCASTVGTGDGKQAQHFGDGTRLSIL.

Many counts were recorded for this clonotype. The chain joins TRBV7-2 to TRBJ1-2; D unresolved. Between the trimmed V and J ends, which lost 1 base and 5 bases, there was a span of 8 bases. The germline gives CDR1 SGHTA, CDR2 FQGNSA. This CDR3 contains 13 residues. For the CDR3, the DNA is TGTGCCAGCAGCTTAGACAGCGATTATGGCTACACCTTC. It is translated as CASSLDSDYGYTF.

This rearrangement joins TRBV5-4 to TRBJ2-7; 9 bases fit TRBD2. This CDR3 spans 17 amino acids. Per germline, CDR1 SGHNT and CDR2 YYREEE (reference sequence). Germline trimming cut 2 bases from V and 3 bases from J; bases unmatched to any gene: 12. CDR3 protein: CASSLGPSSGRSYEQYF. The CDR3 coding sequence is TGTGCCAGCAGCTTAGGTCCAAGTAGCGGGAGAAGCTACGAGCAGTACTTC. Together with reference TRBV5-4 and TRBJ2-7, the CDR3 gives the full variable domain: ETGVTQSPTHLIKTRGQQVTLRCSSQSGHNTVSWYQQALGQGPQFIFQYYREEENGRGNFPPRFSGLQFPNYSSELNVNALELDDSALYLCASSLGPSSGRSYEQYFGPGTRLTVT.

The table lists this clonotype with many counts. The CDR3 reads CSARVPGGGKNIQYF. The CDR3 DNA is TGCAGTGCTAGAGTGCCAGGCGGGGGGAAAAACATTCAGTACTTC. The chain recombines TRBV20-1 with TRBJ2-4; 8 bases match TRBD2. CDR3 length: 15 amino acids. With 1 base clipped from V and 4 bases from J, the junction kept 6 bases outside the gene matches. Germline V gene lookup returns CDR1 DFQATT and CDR2 SNEGSKA (reference sequence).

This chain connects TRBV7-2 to TRBJ2-4; 12 nucleotides agree with TRBD2. CDR3 size: 14 residues. The V gene end was trimmed by 5 bases and the J gene end by 7 bases; junction bases not matched to a gene: 3. The germline V gene encodes CDR1 SGHTA and CDR2 FQGNSA. CDR3 in DNA: TGTGCCAGCAGCACTACTAGCGGGGGGAACATTCAGTACTTC. As protein: CASSTTSGGNIQYF.

The sample holds a few counts of this clonotype. The chain joins TRBV7-8 to TRBJ2-7, with 7 bases identical to TRBD2. The germline gives CDR1 SGHVS, CDR2 FQNEAQ. This CDR3 spans 13 amino acids. With V trimmed by 5 bases and J by 6 bases, 7 bases remained unmatched. CDR3 amino acids: CASSPQRGGEQYF. The CDR3 nucleotides read TGTGCCAGCAGCCCCCAGCGGGGTGGCGAGCAGTACTTC.

The chain employs TRBV5-1 and TRBJ2-7, with a possible D match to TRBD2 (6 bases). V gave up 4 bases and J gave up 2 bases, with 16 bases separating them. Germline-derived CDR1 and CDR2 are SGHRS and YFSETQ. The CDR3 runs 15 residues. CDR3 bases: TGCGCCAGCAGCCCGGGGGTAGGAATGACCTACGAGCAGTACTTC. The encoded protein is CASSPGVGMTYEQYF.

This clonotype was observed at least ten times. The rearrangement uses TRBV5-1 and TRBJ2-3; D perhaps matches TRBD1 (5 bases). CDR3 size: 12 residues. The V gene's germline CDR1 is SGHRS and CDR2 YFSETQ. The V gene lost 1 base and the J gene lost 5 bases, with 5 bases spanning the gap. CDR3 residues: CASSLQGDTQYF. Here the CDR3 DNA reads TGCGCCAGCAGCTTGCAGGGAGATACGCAGTATTTT.

This clonotype was seen a few times. This chain joins TRBV5-5 and TRBJ1-5, with 7 bases lining up with TRBD1. Germline CDR1 SGHKS, CDR2 YYEKEE (reference sequence). J was trimmed by 2 bases and V by 2 bases; bases with no gene match: 13. The CDR3 is 18 residues long. CDR3 coding DNA: TGTGCCAGCAGCTTACAAGCCACGGACAGGAGGGGCAATCAGCCCCAGCATTTT. Residues: CASSLQATDRRGNQPQHF. The variable domain in full, completed from reference TRBV5-5 and TRBJ1-5, reads DAGVTQSPTHLIKTRGQQVTLRCSPISGHKSVSWYQQVLGQGPQFIFQYYEKEERGRGNFPDRFSARQFPNYSSELNVNALLLGDSALYLCASSLQATDRRGNQPQHFGDGTRLSIL.

A few counts support this clonotype. This chain connects TRBV12-3 or TRBV12-4 to TRBJ2-1, with 11 positions matching TRBD1. The CDR3 extends over 15 amino acids. The V gene end was trimmed by 4 bases and the J gene end by 7 bases; junction bases not matched to a gene: 6. CDR3 protein: CASSSGQGAWNEQFF. CDR3 DNA sequence: TGTGCCAGCAGTTCCGGACAGGGGGCTTGGAATGAGCAGTTCTTC.

The chain couples TRBV20-1 to TRBJ2-7; 11 nucleotides agree with TRBD1. Germline trimming cut 1 base from V and 4 bases from J; bases unmatched to any gene: 3. CDR3 size: 14 residues. Germline lookup yields CDR1 DFQATT and CDR2 SNEGSKA (reference sequence). CDR3 region: CSARGTGGGYEQYF. The CDR3, as DNA: TGCAGTGCTAGAGGGACAGGGGGCGGGTACGAGCAGTACTTC.

The sample holds a few counts of this clonotype. The gene calls are TRBV7-2 and TRBJ2-7, with unresolved D. The CDR3 is 14 amino acids. V dropped 6 bases and J dropped 5 bases, with 17 bases sitting between them. CDR1 and CDR2 (germline): SGHTA, FQGNSA. In DNA, the CDR3 is TGTGCCAGCAGTCCGGGTCCCAACTACCACGAGCAGTACTTC. As protein: CASSPGPNYHEQYF. Full variable domain (outside the CDR3, taken from reference TRBV7-2 and TRBJ2-7): GAGVSQSPSNKVTEKGKDVELRCDPISGHTALYWYRQSLGQGLEFLIYFQGNSAPDKSGLPSDRFSAERTGGSVSTLTIQRTQQEDSAVYLCASSPGPNYHEQYFGPGTRLTVT.

V is TRBV5-1 and J is TRBJ1-6, with D maybe TRBD1 (5 bases). Per the germline V gene, CDR1 is SGHRS and CDR2 is YFSETQ. This CDR3 has 13 amino acids. V dropped 5 bases and J dropped 10 bases, with 13 bases sitting between them. The CDR3 loop reads CASSSREESPLHF. The CDR3, as DNA: TGCGCCAGCAGTTCCAGGGAGGAGTCACCCCTCCACTTT.

The gene calls are TRBV28 and TRBJ2-5; D remains unclear. With 1 base removed from V and 2 bases from J, the gap between germline ends came to 8 bases. This CDR3 spans 14 amino acids. From germline, CDR1 is MDHEN and CDR2 SYDVKM. CDR3 bases: TGTGCCAGCAGTTTATCAGAGGTACAAGAGACCCAGTACTTC. It translates to CASSLSEVQETQYF.

Ten or more counts support this clonotype. The junction departs from germline at one end; a sequencing error may be responsible. The gene calls are TRBV7-2 and TRBJ1-5; 10 positions agree with TRBD1. The CDR3 contains 14 residues. Germline V gene sequence: CDR1 SGHTA, CDR2 FQGNSA. CDR3 in amino acids: CASSIPGQGFEPTF. DNA for the CDR3: TGTGCCAGCAGCATCCCGGGACAGGGGTTTGAACCGACTTTT.

This clonotype has a count of ten or more. The genes are TRBV18 and TRBJ2-1; a possible D gene is TRBD1 (6 bases). Germline CDR1 reads KGHSH; CDR2 reads LQKENI. V lost 3 bases and J 5 bases, leaving 14 bases between the germline ends. CDR3 length equals 15 residues. This chain's CDR3 is CASSPLRGTNNEQFF. In nucleotides, the CDR3 is TGTGCCAGCTCACCGCTCAGGGGAACGAACAATGAGCAGTTCTTC.

This clonotype appeared a few times. V gene TRBV7-9 combines with J gene TRBJ2-1; 11 positions agree with TRBD2. The J segment lost 0 bases and the V segment lost 6 bases, leaving 7 bases of the junction unmatched. From germline, CDR1 is SEHNR and CDR2 FQNEAQ (reference sequence). CDR3 length: 17 amino acids. For the CDR3, the DNA is TGTGCCAGCAGACCGGGGACTAGCGGAAGCTCCTACAATGAGCAGTTCTTC. Its translation is CASRPGTSGSSYNEQFF.

V usage is TRBV12-3 or TRBV12-4 and J usage is TRBJ2-7; 7 bases align to TRBD1. V lost 6 bases to trimming and J lost 0 bases; unmatched junction nucleotides: 5. CDR3 length: 14 residues. CDR3 amino acids: CASSQTGLSYEQYF. CDR3 DNA sequence: TGTGCCAGCAGCCAGACAGGGCTCTCCTACGAGCAGTACTTC.

V is TRBV29-1 and J is TRBJ2-5, with 11 bases matching TRBD2. The CDR3 spans 16 residues. Per the germline V gene, CDR1 is SQVTM and CDR2 is ANQGSEA. The ends lost 4 bases at V and 4 bases at J; junction bases unmatched: 11. CDR3 protein: CSVARSSGRTRETQYF. DNA of the CDR3: TGCAGCGTTGCACGATCTAGCGGGAGGACGAGAGAGACCCAGTACTTC.

This clonotype was detected only a few times. This rearrangement joins TRBV12-3 or TRBV12-4 to TRBJ2-5; D possibly corresponds to TRBD2 (5 bases). The CDR3 runs to 13 residues. V was shortened by 8 bases and J by 4 bases, with 14 bases between the two germline ends. Here the CDR3 DNA reads TGTGCCAGCCTCCGGGGAGCTGGAGAGACCCAGTACTTC. Amino acids: CASLRGAGETQYF.

V and J are TRBV7-2 and TRBJ2-2; 11 nucleotides align to TRBD1. Germline V gene lookup returns CDR1 SGHTA and CDR2 FQGNSA. The CDR3 is 14 residues long. Losses at the gene ends were 6 bases for V and 5 bases for J; bases not matched to a gene: 2. CDR3 sequence (DNA): TGTGCCAGCAGGAGGGACAGGGGGACCGGGGAGCTGTTTTTT. Translation gives CASRRDRGTGELFF. The complete variable domain, with remaining parts taken from reference TRBV7-2 and TRBJ2-2, reads GAGVSQSPSNKVTEKGKDVELRCDPISGHTALYWYRQSLGQGLEFLIYFQGNSAPDKSGLPSDRFSAERTGGSVSTLTIQRTQQEDSAVYLCASRRDRGTGELFFGEGSRLTVL.

This clonotype was detected a few times. V usage is TRBV12-5 and J usage is TRBJ2-7; D might be TRBD1 (5 bases). The V gene lost 0 bases and the J gene lost 4 bases, with 16 bases spanning the gap. Germline loops: CDR1 LGHNT, CDR2 FRNRAP. CDR3 length: 16 residues. CDR3 residues: CASGLVLTAASYEQYF. As DNA, the CDR3 is TGTGCTAGTGGTTTGGTACTGACAGCAGCCAGTTACGAGCAGTACTTC.

The chain is built from TRBV7-2 and TRBJ2-5, with 10 bases fitting TRBD2. The CDR3 has 13 amino acids. V lost 10 bases to trimming and J lost 5 bases; unmatched junction nucleotides: 7. The germline CDR1 and CDR2 sequences are SGHTA and FQGNSA. CDR3 residues: CATGLAFGETQYF. In nucleotides, the CDR3 is TGTGCCACGGGACTAGCGTTTGGGGAGACCCAGTACTTC.

This clonotype has at least ten counts. The chain employs TRBV19 and TRBJ1-2; no clear D gene. Germline V gives CDR1 LNHDA, CDR2 SQIVND (reference sequence). The CDR3 is 13 amino acids. V lost 5 bases and J lost 0, with 7 bases in between. The DNA of the CDR3 is TGTGCCAGTAGTGCGGAACCTAACTATGGCTACACCTTC. Translation: CASSAEPNYGYTF.